The rows below give T cell receptor beta chains drawn from one sample of a study of control samples from healthy donors and cancer patients. Here immunoSEQ multiplex PCR was the method, and the copy in TCRdb shows in-frame clones only, minus some. The table records 150,000 to 200,000 clones, approximately 92% of them present only once. The sequenced sample was blood. These receptors all come from a man aged 18-30 years in good health. CDR3s include the opening cysteine and the closing phenylalanine or tryptophan. Each record gives: clone size, J gene, V gene, D gene, CDR3 protein, CDR3 DNA. D genes are given only for firm matches. Clone size is not always given. Where it is, it says once, few, many or a class for expanded clones.

NA,TRBJ1-2,TRBV20-1,NA,CSARDGRGYTF,TGCAGTGCTAGAGATGGACGGGGCTACACCTTC
NA,TRBJ2-4,TRBV25-1,NA,CASSEISGEAKNIQYF,TGTGCCAGCAGTGAAATATCCGGGGAGGCCAAAAACATTCAGTACTTC
NA,TRBJ1-1,TRBV27,TRBD1,CASLLSGGTEAFF,TGTGCCAGCCTACTCTCAGGGGGAACTGAAGCTTTCTTT
NA,TRBJ2-7,TRBV6-5,TRBD1,CASTSYRGSEQYF,TGTGCCAGCACCTCCTACAGGGGCTCCGAGCAGTACTTC
NA,TRBJ2-5,TRBV6-1,NA,CASSESLGSQETQYF,TGTGCCAGCAGTGAATCTCTGGGGTCTCAAGAGACCCAGTACTTC
NA,TRBJ2-2,TRBV19,NA,CASIPKRNTGELFF,TGTGCCAGTATTCCCAAGCGGAACACCGGGGAGCTGTTTTTT
NA,TRBJ1-2,TRBV20-1,NA,CSGDGYTF,TGCAGTGGGGATGGCTACACCTTC
NA,TRBJ2-5,TRBV30,NA,CAWSGSIQETQYF,TGTGCCTGGAGTGGTAGCATACAAGAGACCCAGTACTTC
NA,TRBJ1-1,TRBV7-9,NA,CASSMTGSEAFF,TGTGCCAGCAGCATGACAGGCTCTGAAGCTTTCTTT
NA,TRBJ2-7,TRBV9,NA,CASSVGTEVGVAYEQYF,TGTGCCAGCAGCGTAGGGACTGAAGTCGGGGTGGCGTACGAGCAGTACTTC
NA,TRBJ2-1,TRBV9,NA,CASTRGGAINEQFF,TGTGCCAGCACCAGGGGGGGGGCAATAAATGAGCAGTTCTTC
NA,TRBJ1-3,TRBV10-3,NA,CAHKAGSGNTIYF,TGTGCCCATAAGGCAGGGTCCGGAAACACCATATATTTT
NA,TRBJ1-4,TRBV6-1,NA,CASSETRDGGEKLFF,TGTGCCAGCAGTGAAACCCGGGACGGTGGTGAAAAACTGTTTTTT
NA,TRBJ1-1,TRBV15,TRBD1,CATSPRTGARAFF,TGTGCCACCAGCCCCCGAACAGGGGCGCGGGCTTTCTTT
NA,TRBJ2-7,TRBV29-1,TRBD2,CSVDSGGAQEQYF,TGCAGCGTTGATAGCGGGGGGGCCCAAGAGCAGTACTTC
NA,TRBJ2-3,TRBV6-5,TRBD1,CASRWDRGSDTQYF,TGTGCCAGCAGATGGGACAGGGGGTCAGATACGCAGTATTTT
NA,TRBJ1-2,TRBV24-1,TRBD1,CATRRDSQRYGYTF,TGTGCCACCAGAAGGGACAGTCAACGGTATGGCTACACCTTC
NA,TRBJ2-4,TRBV7-8,TRBD1,CASSFQTGGEMLAKNIQYF,TGTGCCAGCAGCTTCCAGACAGGGGGCGAAATGCTAGCCAAAAACATTCAGTACTTC
NA,TRBJ1-1,TRBV5-4,NA,CASKKQNTEAFF,TGTGCCAGCAAGAAGCAGAACACTGAAGCTTTCTTT
once,TRBJ1-3,TRBV9,NA,CASSPVGGGGNTIYF,TGTGCCAGCAGCCCAGTCGGGGGAGGTGGAAACACCATATATTTT
NA,TRBJ1-2,TRBV7-9,NA,CASTSRTSRSGYGYTF,TGTGCCAGCACCTCAAGAACGAGCCGCTCTGGCTATGGCTACACCTTC
NA,TRBJ2-1,TRBV25-1,NA,CASSPIGDHNEQFF,TGTGCCAGCAGCCCAATAGGGGACCACAATGAGCAGTTCTTC
NA,TRBJ2-5,TRBV13,TRBD1,CASSFYNRGETQYF,TGTGCCAGCAGCTTCTATAACAGGGGAGAGACCCAGTACTTC
NA,TRBJ2-2,TRBV24-1,NA,CATSGPNTGELFF,TGTGCCACCAGTGGGCCGAACACCGGGGAGCTGTTTTTT
NA,TRBJ2-5,TRBV7-9,NA,CASSIRGQETQYF,TGTGCCAGCAGCATCAGGGGCCAAGAGACCCAGTACTTC
NA,TRBJ2-3,TRBV19,NA,CASSKENWADTQYF,TGTGCCAGTAGTAAGGAGAATTGGGCAGATACGCAGTATTTT
NA,TRBJ2-5,TRBV7-3,NA,CASSPAKSSETQYF,TGTGCCAGCAGCCCGGCGAAGAGCTCGGAGACCCAGTACTTC